This is a list of T cell receptor beta chains from one sample in a study of glioma-infiltrating T cells after dendritic cell vaccination. Measured with immunoSEQ multiplex PCR; TCRdb has only the in-frame clones, and not every one. The sample lists about 99,000 clones, approximately 80% seen once, with 5.4% in the top ten. Sequencing used blood, obtained after dendritic cell vaccination. These receptors came from a human donor with glioblastoma. Both conserved end residues are part of each CDR3. A D gene is named only where the DNA matches it firmly. Only part of the rows carry a size: once, few, many, or a class if the clone is expanded.

>TRBJ1-2|TRBD1|NA|TRBV7-9
TGTGCCAGCAGCACCCTTCTACGGACAGGGTATGGCTACACCTTC
CASSTLLRTGYGYTF
>TRBJ1-1|TRBD1|NA|TRBV5-1
TGCGCCAGCTCGGGACAGACGAACACTGAAGCTTTCTTT
CASSGQTNTEAFF
>TRBJ2-3|TRBD2|few|TRBV2
TGTGCCAGCAGTGAAGTGGGGGAGGGGGATACGCAGTATTTT
CASSEVGEGDTQYF
>TRBJ2-3|TRBD1|NA|TRBV6-1
TGTGCCAGCGGGACAGGGGAGGGCACAGATACGCAGTATTTT
CASGTGEGTDTQYF
>TRBJ1-4|NA|NA|TRBV5-6
TGTGCCAGTAGACAGCAGCTTAATGAAAAACTGTTTTTT
CASRQQLNEKLFF
>TRBJ1-3|NA|NA|TRBV7-9
TGTGCCAGCAGCTTAGGACAGGGAAACACCATATATTTT
CASSLGQGNTIYF
>TRBJ1-2|TRBD1|NA|TRBV9
TGTGCCAGCAACCCGACAGGGTCCTATGGCTACACCTTC
CASNPTGSYGYTF
>TRBJ2-7|NA|few|TRBV4-1
TGCGCCAGCAGCTCCATAGGTAGGGGATCCTACGAGCAGTACTTC
CASSSIGRGSYEQYF
>TRBJ2-7|NA|NA|TRBV18
TGTGCCAGCTCACCACGTGAGGGTATATCCTACGAGCAGTACTTC
CASSPREGISYEQYF
>TRBJ2-1|TRBD2|NA|TRBV2
TGTGCCAGCAGTGAAAGGGCTAGCGGTTACAATGAGCAGTTCTTC
CASSERASGYNEQFF
>TRBJ1-1|NA|once|TRBV20-1
TGCAGTGCTAGTCAGGGTTCGGAAGCTTTCTTT
CSASQGSEAFF